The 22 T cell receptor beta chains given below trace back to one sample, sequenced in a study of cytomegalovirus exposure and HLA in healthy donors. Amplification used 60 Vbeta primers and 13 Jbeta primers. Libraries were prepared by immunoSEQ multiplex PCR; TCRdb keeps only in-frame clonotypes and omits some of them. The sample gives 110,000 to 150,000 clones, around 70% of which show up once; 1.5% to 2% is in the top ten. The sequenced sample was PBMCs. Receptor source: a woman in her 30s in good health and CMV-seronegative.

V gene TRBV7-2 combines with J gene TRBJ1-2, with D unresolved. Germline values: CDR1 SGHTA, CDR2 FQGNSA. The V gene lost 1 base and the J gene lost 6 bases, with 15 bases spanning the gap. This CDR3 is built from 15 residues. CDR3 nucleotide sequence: TGTGCCAGCAGCTTAGTGGTAAGGTCTAGAGATGGCTACACCTTC. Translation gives CASSLVVRSRDGYTF. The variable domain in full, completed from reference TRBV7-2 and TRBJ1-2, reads GAGVSQSPSNKVTEKGKDVELRCDPISGHTALYWYRQSLGQGLEFLIYFQGNSAPDKSGLPSDRFSAERTGGSVSTLTIQRTQQEDSAVYLCASSLVVRSRDGYTFGSGTRLTVV.

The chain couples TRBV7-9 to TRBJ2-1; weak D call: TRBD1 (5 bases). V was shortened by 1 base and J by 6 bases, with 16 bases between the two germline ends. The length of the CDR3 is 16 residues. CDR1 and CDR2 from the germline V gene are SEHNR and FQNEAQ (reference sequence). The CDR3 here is CASSLEDWGKGNEQFF. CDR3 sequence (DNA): TGTGCCAGCAGCTTAGAAGATTGGGGCAAGGGCAATGAGCAGTTCTTC.

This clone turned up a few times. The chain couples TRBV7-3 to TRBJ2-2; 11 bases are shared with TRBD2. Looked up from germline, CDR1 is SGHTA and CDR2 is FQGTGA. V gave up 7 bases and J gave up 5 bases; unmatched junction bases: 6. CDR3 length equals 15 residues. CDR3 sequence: CASTPTSGGTGELFF. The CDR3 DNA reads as TGTGCCAGCACACCTACTAGCGGGGGAACCGGGGAGCTGTTTTTT.

The CDR3 region has the DNA TGTGCCAGCAGCTTGGCCCCGACAGGGTTGACCGGGGAGCTGTTTTTT. Its translation is CASSLAPTGLTGELFF. This rearrangement joins TRBV5-6 to TRBJ2-2, with TRBD1 identical over 7 bases. This CDR3 region has 16 residues. Per the germline V gene, CDR1 is SGHDT and CDR2 is YYEEEE. V was pared by 0 bases and J by 5 bases, with 7 bases of the junction left unmatched.

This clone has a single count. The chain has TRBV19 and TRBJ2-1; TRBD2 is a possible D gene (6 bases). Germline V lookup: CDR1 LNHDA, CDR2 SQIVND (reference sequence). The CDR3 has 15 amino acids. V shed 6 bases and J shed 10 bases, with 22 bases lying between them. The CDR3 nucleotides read TGTGCCAGTAGCCTACTAGCAACCGGAGAAGGGGAGCAGTTCTTC. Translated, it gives CASSLLATGEGEQFF. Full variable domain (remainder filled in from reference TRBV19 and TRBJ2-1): DGGITQSPKYLFRKEGQNVTLSCEQNLNHDAMYWYRQDPGQGLRLIYYSQIVNDFQKGDIAEGYSVSREKKESFPLTVTSAQKNPTAFYLCASSLLATGEGEQFFGPGTRLTVL.

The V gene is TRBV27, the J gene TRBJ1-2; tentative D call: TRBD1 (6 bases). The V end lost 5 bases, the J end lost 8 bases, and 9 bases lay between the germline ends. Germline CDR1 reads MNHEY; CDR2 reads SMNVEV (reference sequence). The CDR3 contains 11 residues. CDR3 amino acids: CASSAGAGYTF. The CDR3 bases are TGTGCCAGCAGTGCAGGGGCCGGCTACACCTTC.

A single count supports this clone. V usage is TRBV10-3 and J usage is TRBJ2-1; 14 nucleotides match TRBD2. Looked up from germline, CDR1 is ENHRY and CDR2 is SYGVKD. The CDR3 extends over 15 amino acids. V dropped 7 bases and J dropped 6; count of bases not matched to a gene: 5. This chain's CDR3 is CAINLGTSGSNEQFF. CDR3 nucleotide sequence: TGTGCCATCAATCTCGGGACTAGCGGGAGCAATGAGCAGTTCTTC.

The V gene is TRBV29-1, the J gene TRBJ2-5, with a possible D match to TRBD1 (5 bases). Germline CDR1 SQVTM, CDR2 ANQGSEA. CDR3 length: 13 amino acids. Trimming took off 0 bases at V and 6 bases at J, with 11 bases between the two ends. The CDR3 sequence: CSVEDQRGQTQYF. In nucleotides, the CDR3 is TGCAGCGTTGAAGATCAAAGGGGTCAGACCCAGTACTTC.

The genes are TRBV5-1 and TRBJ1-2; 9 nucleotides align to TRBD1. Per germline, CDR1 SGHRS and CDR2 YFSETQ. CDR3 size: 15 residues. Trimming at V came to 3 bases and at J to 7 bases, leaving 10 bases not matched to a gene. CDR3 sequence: CASSYDGTGSGGYTF. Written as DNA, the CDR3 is TGCGCCAGCAGCTACGACGGGACAGGGAGCGGTGGCTACACCTTC.

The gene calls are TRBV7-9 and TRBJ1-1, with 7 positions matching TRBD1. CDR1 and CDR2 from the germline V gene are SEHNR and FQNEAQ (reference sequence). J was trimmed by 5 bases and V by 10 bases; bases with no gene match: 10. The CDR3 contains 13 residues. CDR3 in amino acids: CAINRVQGTEAFF. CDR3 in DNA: TGTGCCATAAACAGGGTACAGGGGACTGAAGCTTTCTTT.

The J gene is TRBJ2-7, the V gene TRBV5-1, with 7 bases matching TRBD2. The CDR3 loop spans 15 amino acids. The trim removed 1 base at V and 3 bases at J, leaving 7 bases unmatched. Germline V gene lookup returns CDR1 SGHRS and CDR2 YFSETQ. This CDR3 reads CASSLSSAGDYEQYF. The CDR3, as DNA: TGCGCCAGCAGCTTGTCTTCGGCGGGGGACTACGAGCAGTACTTC. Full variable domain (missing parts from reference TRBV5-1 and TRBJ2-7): KAGVTQTPRYLIKTRGQQVTLSCSPISGHRSVSWYQQTPGQGLQFLFEYFSETQRNKGNFPGRFSGRQFSNSRSEMNVSTLELGDSALYLCASSLSSAGDYEQYFGPGTRLTVT.

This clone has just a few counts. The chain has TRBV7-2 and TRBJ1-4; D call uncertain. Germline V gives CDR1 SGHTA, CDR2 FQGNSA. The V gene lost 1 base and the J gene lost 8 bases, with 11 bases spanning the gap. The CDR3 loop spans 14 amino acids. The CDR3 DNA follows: TGTGCCAGCAGCTTAGTTCGGGGAGCGGAAAAACTGTTTTTT. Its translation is CASSLVRGAEKLFF.

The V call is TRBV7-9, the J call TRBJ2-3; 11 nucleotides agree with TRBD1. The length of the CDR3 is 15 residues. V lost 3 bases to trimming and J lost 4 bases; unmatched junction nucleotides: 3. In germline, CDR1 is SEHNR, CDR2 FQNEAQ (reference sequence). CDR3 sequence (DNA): TGTGCCAGCAGCTTGGGGACAGGGGGGGCAGATACGCAGTATTTT. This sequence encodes CASSLGTGGADTQYF.

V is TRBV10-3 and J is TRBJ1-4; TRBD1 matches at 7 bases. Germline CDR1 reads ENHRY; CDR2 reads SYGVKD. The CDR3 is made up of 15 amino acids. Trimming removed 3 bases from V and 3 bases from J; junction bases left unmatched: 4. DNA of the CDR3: TGTGCCATCAGTGACCGGACAGGCCCTAATGAAAAACTGTTTTTT. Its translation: CAISDRTGPNEKLFF.

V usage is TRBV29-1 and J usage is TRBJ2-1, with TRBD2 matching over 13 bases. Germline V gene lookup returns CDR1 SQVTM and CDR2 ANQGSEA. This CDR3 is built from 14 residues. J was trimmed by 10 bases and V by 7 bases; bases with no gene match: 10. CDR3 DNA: TGCAGCGGGTCACTAGCGGGAGGGCCGCACGAGCAGTTCTTC. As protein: CSGSLAGGPHEQFF.

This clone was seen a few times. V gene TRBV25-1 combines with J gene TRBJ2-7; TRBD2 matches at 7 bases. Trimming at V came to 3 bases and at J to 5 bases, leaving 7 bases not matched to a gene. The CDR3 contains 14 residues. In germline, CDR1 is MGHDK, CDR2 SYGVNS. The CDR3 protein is CASSESGTSHEQYF. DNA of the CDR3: TGTGCCAGCAGTGAGAGCGGGACTTCCCACGAGCAGTACTTC.

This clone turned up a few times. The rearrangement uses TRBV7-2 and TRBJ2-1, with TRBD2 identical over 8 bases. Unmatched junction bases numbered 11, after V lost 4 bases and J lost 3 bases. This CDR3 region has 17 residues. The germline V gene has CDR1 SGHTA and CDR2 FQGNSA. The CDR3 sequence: CASSSATGTRIYNEQFF. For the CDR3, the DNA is TGTGCCAGCAGCTCCGCCACCGGGACTAGGATCTACAATGAGCAGTTCTTC.

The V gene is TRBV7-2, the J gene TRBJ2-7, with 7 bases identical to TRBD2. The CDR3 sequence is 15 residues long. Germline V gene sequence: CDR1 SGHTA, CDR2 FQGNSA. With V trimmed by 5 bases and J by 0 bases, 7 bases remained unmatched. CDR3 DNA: TGTGCCAGCAGCCTCGCTAGCGGTAGCTCCTACGAGCAGTACTTC. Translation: CASSLASGSSYEQYF.

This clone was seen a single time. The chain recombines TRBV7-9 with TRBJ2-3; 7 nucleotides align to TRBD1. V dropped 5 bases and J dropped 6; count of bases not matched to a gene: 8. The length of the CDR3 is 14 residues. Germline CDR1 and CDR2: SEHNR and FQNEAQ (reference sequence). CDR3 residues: CASSPTGYGDTQYF. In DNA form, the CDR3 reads TGTGCCAGCAGCCCGACAGGGTACGGGGATACGCAGTATTTT.

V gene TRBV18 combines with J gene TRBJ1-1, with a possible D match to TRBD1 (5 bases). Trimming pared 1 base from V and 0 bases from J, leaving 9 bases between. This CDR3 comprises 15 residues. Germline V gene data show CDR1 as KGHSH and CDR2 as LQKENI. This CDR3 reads CASSPQGTLNTEAFF. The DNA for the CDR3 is TGTGCCAGCTCACCACAGGGGACTCTGAACACTGAAGCTTTCTTT.

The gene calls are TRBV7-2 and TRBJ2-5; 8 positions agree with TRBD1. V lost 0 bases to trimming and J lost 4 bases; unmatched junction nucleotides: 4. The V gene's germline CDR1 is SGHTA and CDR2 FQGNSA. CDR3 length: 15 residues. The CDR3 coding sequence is TGTGCCAGCAGCTTAGCGGCAGGGGGCGGAGAGACCCAGTACTTC. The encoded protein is CASSLAAGGGETQYF.

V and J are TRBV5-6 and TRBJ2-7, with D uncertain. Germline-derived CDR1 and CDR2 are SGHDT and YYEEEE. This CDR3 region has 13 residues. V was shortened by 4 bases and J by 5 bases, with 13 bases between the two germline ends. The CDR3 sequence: CASSHDPENEQYF. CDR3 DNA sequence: TGTGCCAGCAGCCACGACCCGGAGAACGAGCAGTACTTC.